A single sample is the source of the 24 T cell receptor beta chains below, sequenced in a study of blood T cell repertoires in COVID-19. Profiling relied on immunoSEQ multiplex PCR, and the TCRdb table lists in-frame clones only, not all of them. The table lists under 200,000 clones, 65% to 85% of them singletons, with around 10% in the top ten. Sample: peripheral blood. These receptors originate from a woman aged 80 or over with active or convalescent COVID-19.

The chain combines TRBV12-3 or TRBV12-4 with TRBJ1-1, with D uncertain. The CDR3 sequence is 13 residues long. Trimming removed 5 bases at V and 1 base at J, with 8 bases between. The CDR3 DNA is TGTGCCAGCAGTCAGACACGGAACACTGAAGCTTTCTTT. It yields the protein CASSQTRNTEAFF.

J is TRBJ1-2 and V is TRBV28; no definite D call. The CDR3 is made up of 12 amino acids. The V and J ends lost 7 bases and 7 bases respectively, with 13 bases between them. Germline CDR1 MDHEN, CDR2 SYDVKM. The CDR3 DNA sequence: TGTGCCAGCATCGGAACTTCGGGTGGCTACACCTTC. Protein sequence: CASIGTSGGYTF.

The chain combines TRBV9 with TRBJ2-5, with TRBD2 identical over 10 bases. The CDR3 length is 17 residues. Germline V CDR1 and CDR2: SGDLS, YYNGEE. Trimming removed 0 bases from V and 2 bases from J; junction bases left unmatched: 7. The chain's CDR3 is CASSVGSGGLYQETQYF. DNA for the CDR3: TGTGCCAGCAGCGTAGGTAGCGGGGGGCTATATCAAGAGACCCAGTACTTC.

The chain employs TRBV5-6 and TRBJ1-1; 12 bases fit TRBD1. Trimming took 5 bases from V and 4 from J; bases not matched to a gene: 12. The CDR3 spans 17 residues. Per the germline V gene, CDR1 is SGHDT and CDR2 is YYEEEE. This chain's CDR3 is CASSDLRDRGRGTEAFF. The CDR3 DNA reads as TGTGCCAGCAGTGACCTAAGGGACAGGGGGCGCGGCACTGAAGCTTTCTTT.

The rearrangement joins TRBV25-1 to TRBJ2-2; D possibly corresponds to TRBD2 (6 bases). The CDR3 runs to 14 residues. CDR1 is MGHDK and CDR2 is SYGVNS in the germline V gene. Trimming took 5 bases from V and 2 from J, leaving 9 bases between them. The CDR3 sequence is CASSRAGNTGELFF. For the CDR3, the DNA is TGTGCCAGCAGTCGGGCGGGAAACACCGGGGAGCTGTTTTTT.

This chain uses TRBV11-3 with TRBJ2-5; tentative D call: TRBD1 (6 bases). V gave up 2 bases and J gave up 4 bases, with 17 bases separating them. Germline V gene lookup returns CDR1 SGHNT and CDR2 YENEEA. This CDR3 contains 16 residues. The CDR3 DNA is TGTGCCAGCAGCTTATCACAGGGCAGGGCTACAGAGACCCAGTACTTC. It yields the protein CASSLSQGRATETQYF.

V and J are TRBV6-2 or TRBV6-3 and TRBJ2-7; maybe TRBD1 (6 bases). This CDR3 is built from 14 residues. CDR1 and CDR2 (germline): MNHEY, SVGEGT. Deletions cut 1 base from V and 4 bases from J, with 11 bases between. As DNA, the CDR3 is TGTGCCAGCAGTTACTGGGGGCTTTCGTACGAGCAGTACTTC. This translates into CASSYWGLSYEQYF.

The J gene is TRBJ2-7, the V gene TRBV6-5; D might be TRBD1 (6 bases). Germline V gene data show CDR1 as MNHEY and CDR2 as SVGAGI. The CDR3 is 13 residues long. V lost 6 bases to trimming and J lost 7 bases, with 16 bases between them. This CDR3 is CASRGTGLGEQYF. In nucleotides, the CDR3 is TGTGCCAGCAGGGGTACAGGGTTAGGGGAGCAGTACTTC.

V and J are TRBV19 and TRBJ2-1; 13 bases align to TRBD2. Germline assignment: CDR1 LNHDA and CDR2 SQIVND (reference sequence). The length of the CDR3 is 17 residues. Germline trimming cut 5 bases from V and 4 bases from J; bases unmatched to any gene: 8. This CDR3 reads CASSSGTSGVAYNEQFF. The CDR3 nucleotides read TGTGCCAGTAGTTCCGGGACTAGCGGGGTAGCTTACAATGAGCAGTTCTTC.

The chain carries TRBV5-1 and TRBJ2-3, with 13 nucleotides matching TRBD2. This CDR3 region has 16 residues. J lost 3 bases, V lost 4 bases, and 5 bases had no gene match. CDR1 is SGHRS, CDR2 YFSETQ, per germline. In nucleotides, the CDR3 is TGCGCCAGCAGCCTTACTAGCGGGGGGGCGACAGATACGCAGTATTTT. Translating it yields CASSLTSGGATDTQYF.

CDR3 DNA sequence: TGCGCCAGCAGCTTGGGGGGCACTGCGGCTGAAGCTTTCTTT. This encodes CASSLGGTAAEAFF. This chain uses TRBV5-1 with TRBJ1-1; the D gene is possibly TRBD1 (5 bases). Germline V CDR1 and CDR2: SGHRS, YFSETQ. This CDR3 spans 14 amino acids. The ends were cut back, 0 bases at V and 6 bases at J, with 12 bases in the middle. The full variable domain, completed using reference TRBV5-1 and TRBJ1-1, is KAGVTQTPRYLIKTRGQQVTLSCSPISGHRSVSWYQQTPGQGLQFLFEYFSETQRNKGNFPGRFSGRQFSNSRSEMNVSTLELGDSALYLCASSLGGTAAEAFFGQGTRLTVV.

V gene TRBV4-3 combines with J gene TRBJ1-3; tentatively, D is TRBD1 (5 bases). Trimming left V 4 bases short and J 0 bases short, with 10 bases between. CDR1 LGHNA and CDR2 YSLEER come from the germline V gene. CDR3 length: 15 residues. The CDR3 sequence is CASSRDSSSGNTIYF. Here the CDR3 DNA reads TGCGCCAGCAGCCGAGACAGTTCCTCTGGAAACACCATATATTTT.

The chain recombines TRBV5-6 with TRBJ2-7; 8 nucleotides line up with TRBD1. This CDR3 has 14 amino acids. Trimming at V came to 4 bases and at J to 4 bases, leaving 7 bases not matched to a gene. Germline V gives CDR1 SGHDT, CDR2 YYEEEE. The CDR3 nucleotides read TGTGCCAGCAGCCTCCGACAGGGGAGATACGAGCAGTACTTC. Translated: CASSLRQGRYEQYF.

V usage is TRBV15 and J usage is TRBJ1-5; TRBD1 might be the D (6 bases). The CDR3 length is 13 residues. Germline CDR1 and CDR2: LNHNV and YYDKDF (reference sequence). V was clipped by 3 bases and J by 7 bases, with 10 bases between them. The CDR3 loop reads CATSSRDNQPQHF. As DNA, the CDR3 is TGTGCCACCAGCAGCCGGGACAACCAGCCCCAGCATTTT.

V gene TRBV19 combines with J gene TRBJ2-1; 9 nucleotides line up with TRBD1. In germline, CDR1 is LNHDA, CDR2 SQIVND (reference sequence). V lost 4 bases and J lost 6; bases outside the gene matches: 7. The CDR3 is 15 amino acids. DNA of the CDR3: TGTGCCAGTAGTAACCGGGACAGGGTGCTCAATGAGCAGTTCTTC. Protein sequence: CASSNRDRVLNEQFF.

This chain links TRBV20-1 with TRBJ1-5; tentative D call: TRBD1 (6 bases). V lost 6 bases and J 4 bases, leaving 13 bases between the germline ends. The CDR3 is 13 residues long. The germline CDR1 and CDR2 sequences are DFQATT and SNEGSKA (reference sequence). DNA of the CDR3: TGCAGTGCGAGTGTACAGGGAAATCAGCCCCAGCATTTT. It encodes CSASVQGNQPQHF.

The chain has TRBV18 and TRBJ1-6; no firm D call. There are 14 residues in the CDR3. Germline assignment: CDR1 KGHSH and CDR2 LQKENI. V lost 3 bases and J 6 bases, leaving 9 bases between the germline ends. CDR3 coding DNA: TGTGCCAGCTCACCGTTGCGGGCTAATTCACCCCTCCACTTT. Translation gives CASSPLRANSPLHF. Looking up the rest from reference TRBV18 and TRBJ1-6 gives the full variable domain: NAGVMQNPRHLVRRRGQEARLRCSPMKGHSHVYWYRQLPEEGLKFMVYLQKENIIDESGMPKERFSAEFPKEGPSILRIQQVVRGDSAAYFCASSPLRANSPLHFGNGTRLTVT.

The CDR3 sequence is CASSLGRLSTDTQYF. CDR3 DNA: TGTGCCAGCAGCTTAGGCAGGCTTTCCACAGATACGCAGTATTTT. The chain has TRBV7-2 and TRBJ2-3; no reliable D call. The ends were cut back, 1 base at V and 2 bases at J, with 10 bases in the middle. The germline CDR1 and CDR2 sequences are SGHTA and FQGNSA. CDR3 length equals 15 residues.

This clone was counted only a few times. V is TRBV5-1 and J is TRBJ2-1; D possibly corresponds to TRBD1 (6 bases). Trimming stripped 0 bases from V and 5 bases from J, with 9 bases between. CDR3 length equals 14 residues. Germline V gives CDR1 SGHRS, CDR2 YFSETQ. CDR3 amino acids: CASSLGDKHNEQFF. The DNA for the CDR3 is TGCGCCAGCAGCTTGGGGGACAAACACAATGAGCAGTTCTTC.

J is TRBJ1-1 and V is TRBV18; no reliable D call. Germline CDR1 KGHSH, CDR2 LQKENI. V lost 6 bases to trimming and J lost 4 bases, with 15 bases between them. The CDR3 is made up of 14 amino acids. The CDR3 DNA reads as TGTGCCAGCTCCACCATCGAGGGCGGCACTGAAGCTTTCTTT. Translating gives CASSTIEGGTEAFF.

The chain carries TRBV5-1 and TRBJ1-2; D unresolved. Trimming took off 3 bases at V and 0 bases at J, with 12 bases between the two ends. Germline assignment: CDR1 SGHRS and CDR2 YFSETQ. CDR3 size: 15 residues. CDR3 in amino acids: CASSSGGSANYGYTF. In DNA form, the CDR3 reads TGCGCCAGCAGCTCGGGAGGGTCCGCTAACTATGGCTACACCTTC.

This chain links TRBV12-5 with TRBJ1-5, with D possibly being TRBD1 (5 bases). This CDR3 is 14 amino acids long. V was pared by 7 bases and J by 4 bases, with 14 bases between. CDR1 LGHNT and CDR2 FRNRAP come from the germline V gene. CDR3 amino acids: CASAFSGNNQPQHF. CDR3 in DNA: TGTGCTAGTGCCTTCTCAGGGAATAATCAGCCCCAGCATTTT.

This sequence joins TRBV2 and TRBJ1-2; 8 bases are shared with TRBD1. J lost 6 bases, V lost 3 bases, and 12 bases had no gene match. CDR3 length: 16 amino acids. Per the germline V gene, CDR1 is SNHLY and CDR2 is FYNNEI. The CDR3 loop is CASSEDQGALIHGYTF. The CDR3 DNA reads TGTGCCAGCAGTGAGGATCAGGGGGCCTTGATTCATGGCTACACCTTC.

This chain joins TRBV6-6 and TRBJ1-6; no definite D call. The CDR3 length is 16 residues. V lost 10 bases to trimming and J lost 8 bases, with 24 bases between them. The germline V gene encodes CDR1 MNHNY and CDR2 SVGAGI (reference sequence). Here the CDR3 DNA reads TGTGCCACCGGGGTTCCGGGATTACCTCTTTATTCACCCCTCCACTTT. Protein: CATGVPGLPLYSPLHF.